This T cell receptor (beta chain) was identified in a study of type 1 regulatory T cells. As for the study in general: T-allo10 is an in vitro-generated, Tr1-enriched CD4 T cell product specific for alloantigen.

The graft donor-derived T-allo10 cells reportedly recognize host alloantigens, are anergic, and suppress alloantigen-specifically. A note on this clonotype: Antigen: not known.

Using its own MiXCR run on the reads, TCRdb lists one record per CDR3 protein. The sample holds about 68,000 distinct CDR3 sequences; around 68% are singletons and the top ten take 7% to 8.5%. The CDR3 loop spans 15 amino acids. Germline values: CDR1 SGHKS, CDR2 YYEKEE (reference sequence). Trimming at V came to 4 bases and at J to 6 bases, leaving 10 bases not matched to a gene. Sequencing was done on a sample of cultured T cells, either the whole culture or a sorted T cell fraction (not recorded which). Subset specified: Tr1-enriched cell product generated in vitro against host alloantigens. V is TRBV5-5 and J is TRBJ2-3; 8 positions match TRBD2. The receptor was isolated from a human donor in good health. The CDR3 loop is CASSDSSGSLDTQYF. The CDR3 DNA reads TGTGCCAGCAGCGACTCCAGCGGGAGCCTCGATACGCAGTATTTT.